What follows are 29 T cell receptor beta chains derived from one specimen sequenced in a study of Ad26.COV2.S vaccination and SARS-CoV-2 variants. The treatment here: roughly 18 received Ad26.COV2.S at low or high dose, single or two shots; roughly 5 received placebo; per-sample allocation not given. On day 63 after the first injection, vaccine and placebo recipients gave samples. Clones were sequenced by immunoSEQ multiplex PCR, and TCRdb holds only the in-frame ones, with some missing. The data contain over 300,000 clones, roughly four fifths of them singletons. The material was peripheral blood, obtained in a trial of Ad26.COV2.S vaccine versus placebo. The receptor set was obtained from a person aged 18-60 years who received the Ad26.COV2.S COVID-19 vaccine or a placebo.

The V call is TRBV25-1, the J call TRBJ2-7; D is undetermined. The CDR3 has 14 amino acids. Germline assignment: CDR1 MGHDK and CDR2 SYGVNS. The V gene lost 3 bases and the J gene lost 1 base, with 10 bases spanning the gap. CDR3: CASSETIASYEQYF. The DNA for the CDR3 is TGTGCCAGCAGTGAGACAATCGCTTCCTACGAGCAGTACTTC.

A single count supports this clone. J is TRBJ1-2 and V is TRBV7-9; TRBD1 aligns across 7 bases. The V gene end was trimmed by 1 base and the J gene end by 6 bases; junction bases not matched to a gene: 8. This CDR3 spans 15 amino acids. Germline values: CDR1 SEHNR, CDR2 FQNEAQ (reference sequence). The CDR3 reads CASSLDNPGGDGYTF. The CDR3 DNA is TGTGCCAGCAGCTTAGATAATCCAGGGGGGGATGGCTACACCTTC.

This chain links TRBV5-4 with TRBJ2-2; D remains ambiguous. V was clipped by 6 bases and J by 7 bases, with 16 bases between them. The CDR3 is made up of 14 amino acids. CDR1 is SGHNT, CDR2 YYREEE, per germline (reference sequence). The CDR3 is CASTRTAVDGELFF. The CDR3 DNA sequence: TGTGCCAGCACCCGGACGGCCGTGGACGGGGAGCTGTTTTTT.

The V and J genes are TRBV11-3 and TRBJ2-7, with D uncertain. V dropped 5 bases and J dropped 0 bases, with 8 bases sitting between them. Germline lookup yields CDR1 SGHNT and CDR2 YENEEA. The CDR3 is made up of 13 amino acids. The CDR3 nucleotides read TGTGCCAGCAGCCGGCGTAGCTCCTACGAGCAGTACTTC. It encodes CASSRRSSYEQYF.

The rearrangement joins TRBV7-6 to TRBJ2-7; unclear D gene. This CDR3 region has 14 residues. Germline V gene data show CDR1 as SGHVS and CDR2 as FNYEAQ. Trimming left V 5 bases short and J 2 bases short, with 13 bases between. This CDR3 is CASSPLRATYEQYF. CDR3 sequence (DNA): TGTGCCAGCAGCCCTCTCCGGGCTACCTACGAGCAGTACTTC.

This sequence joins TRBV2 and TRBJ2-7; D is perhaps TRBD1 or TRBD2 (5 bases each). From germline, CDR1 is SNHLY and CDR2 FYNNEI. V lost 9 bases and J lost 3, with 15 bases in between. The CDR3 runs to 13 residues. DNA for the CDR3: TGTGCCAGTGATAGAGGGGTCAACTACGAGCAGTACTTC. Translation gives CASDRGVNYEQYF.

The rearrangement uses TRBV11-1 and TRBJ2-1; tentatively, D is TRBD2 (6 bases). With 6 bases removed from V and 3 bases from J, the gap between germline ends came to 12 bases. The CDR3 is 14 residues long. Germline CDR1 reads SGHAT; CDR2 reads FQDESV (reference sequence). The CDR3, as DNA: TGTGCCAGCAGTCATAGGGGAGGCTACAATGAGCAGTTCTTC. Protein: CASSHRGGYNEQFF.

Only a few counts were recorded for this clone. CDR3 in DNA: TGTGCCAGCGTCTCCTTTGGGGGGTTTAGTTCACCCCTCCACTTT. Its translation is CASVSFGGFSSPLHF. The rearrangement uses TRBV9 and TRBJ1-6; weak D call: TRBD1 (5 bases). The CDR3 loop spans 15 amino acids. V lost 7 bases and J lost 9, with 20 bases in between. The germline gives CDR1 SGDLS, CDR2 YYNGEE.

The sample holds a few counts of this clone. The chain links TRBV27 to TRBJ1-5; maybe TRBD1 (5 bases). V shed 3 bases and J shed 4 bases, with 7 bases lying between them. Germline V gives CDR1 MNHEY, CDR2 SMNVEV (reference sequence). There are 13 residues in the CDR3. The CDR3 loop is CASSFRENQPQHF. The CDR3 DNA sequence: TGTGCCAGCAGTTTCAGGGAAAATCAGCCCCAGCATTTT.

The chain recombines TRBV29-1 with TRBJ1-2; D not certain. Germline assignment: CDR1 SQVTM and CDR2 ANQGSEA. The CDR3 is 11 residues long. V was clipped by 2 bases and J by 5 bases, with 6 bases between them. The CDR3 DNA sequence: TGCAGCGTTGAACCGGGTTATGGCTACACCTTC. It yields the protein CSVEPGYGYTF.

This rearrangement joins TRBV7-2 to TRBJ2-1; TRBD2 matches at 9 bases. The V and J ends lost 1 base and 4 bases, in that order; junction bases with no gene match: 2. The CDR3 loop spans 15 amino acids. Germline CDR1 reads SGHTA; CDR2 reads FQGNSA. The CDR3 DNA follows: TGTGCCAGCAGCTTAGGCGGGGGGGTATACAATGAGCAGTTCTTC. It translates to CASSLGGGVYNEQFF.

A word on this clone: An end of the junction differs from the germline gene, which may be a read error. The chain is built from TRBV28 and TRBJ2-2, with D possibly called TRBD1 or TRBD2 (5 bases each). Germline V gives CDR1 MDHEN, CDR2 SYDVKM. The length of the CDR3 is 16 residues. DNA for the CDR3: TGTGCCAGCAGCCGGGGCGGAGCAGGGAACTCCGGGGAGCTGTTTTTT. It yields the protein CASSRGGAGNSGELFF.

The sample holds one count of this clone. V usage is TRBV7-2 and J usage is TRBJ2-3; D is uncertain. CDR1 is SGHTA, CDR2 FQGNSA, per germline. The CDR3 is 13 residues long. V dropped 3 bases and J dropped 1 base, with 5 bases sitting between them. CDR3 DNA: TGTGCCAGCAGCTTGGGCCGCACAGATACGCAGTATTTT. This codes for CASSLGRTDTQYF.

The CDR3 bases are TGTGCCAGCAGCCATCCGGGGATCTATGGCTACACCTTC. Encoded protein: CASSHPGIYGYTF. The V gene is TRBV7-2, the J gene TRBJ1-2; D ambiguous. The CDR3 is made up of 13 amino acids. V was trimmed by 5 bases and J by 4 bases, leaving 11 bases between them. From germline, CDR1 is SGHTA and CDR2 FQGNSA.

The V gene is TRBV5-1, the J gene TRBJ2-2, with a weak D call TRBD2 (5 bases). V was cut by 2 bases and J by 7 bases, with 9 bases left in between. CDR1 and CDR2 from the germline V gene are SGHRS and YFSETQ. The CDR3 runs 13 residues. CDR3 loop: CASSLTAGGELFF. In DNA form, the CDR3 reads TGCGCCAGCAGCTTAACTGCGGGCGGGGAGCTGTTTTTT.

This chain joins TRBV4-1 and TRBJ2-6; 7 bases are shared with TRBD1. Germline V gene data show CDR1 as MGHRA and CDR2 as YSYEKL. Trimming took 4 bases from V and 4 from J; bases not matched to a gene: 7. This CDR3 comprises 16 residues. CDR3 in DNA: TGCGCCAGCAGCCGGACAGGTCTTTCCGGGGCCAACGTCCTGACTTTC. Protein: CASSRTGLSGANVLTF.

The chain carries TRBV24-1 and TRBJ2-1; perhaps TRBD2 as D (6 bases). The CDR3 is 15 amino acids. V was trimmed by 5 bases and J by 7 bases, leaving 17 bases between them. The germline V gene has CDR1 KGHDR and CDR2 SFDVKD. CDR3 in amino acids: CATSVRDFSENEQFF. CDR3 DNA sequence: TGTGCCACCAGTGTCCGGGACTTTTCGGAGAATGAGCAGTTCTTC.

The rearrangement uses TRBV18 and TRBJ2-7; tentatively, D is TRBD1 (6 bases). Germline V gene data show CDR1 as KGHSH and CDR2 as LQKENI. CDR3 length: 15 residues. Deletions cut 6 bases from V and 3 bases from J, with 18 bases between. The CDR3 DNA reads TGTGCCAGCTCTGGGACACGGACATCTATCTACGAGCAGTACTTC. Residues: CASSGTRTSIYEQYF.

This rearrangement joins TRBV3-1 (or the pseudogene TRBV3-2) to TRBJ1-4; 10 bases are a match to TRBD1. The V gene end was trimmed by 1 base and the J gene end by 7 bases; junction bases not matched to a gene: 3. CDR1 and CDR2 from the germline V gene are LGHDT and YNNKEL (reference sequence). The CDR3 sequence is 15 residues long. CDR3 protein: CASSQVGTGAEKLFF. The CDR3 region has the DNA TGTGCCAGCAGCCAAGTGGGGACAGGGGCTGAAAAACTGTTTTTT.

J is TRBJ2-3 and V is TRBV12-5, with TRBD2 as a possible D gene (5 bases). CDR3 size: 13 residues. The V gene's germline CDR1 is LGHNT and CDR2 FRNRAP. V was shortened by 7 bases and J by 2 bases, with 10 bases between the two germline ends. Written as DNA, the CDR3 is TGTGCTAGTGCCGGGGATACCACAGATACGCAGTATTTT. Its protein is CASAGDTTDTQYF.

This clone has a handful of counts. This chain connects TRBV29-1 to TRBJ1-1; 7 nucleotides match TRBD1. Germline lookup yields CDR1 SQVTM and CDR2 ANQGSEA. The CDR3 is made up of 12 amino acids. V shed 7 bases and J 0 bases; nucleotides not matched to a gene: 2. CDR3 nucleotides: TGCAGCGGGGGACAGATGAACACTGAAGCTTTCTTT. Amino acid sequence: CSGGQMNTEAFF.

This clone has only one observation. CDR3 sequence reads: CASTRVAGAFF. DNA of the CDR3: TGTGCCAGCACCCGGGTGGCAGGAGCTTTCTTT. V and J are TRBV2 and TRBJ1-1, with unresolved D. Trimming took off 7 bases at V and 10 bases at J, with 13 bases between the two ends. CDR3 length equals 11 residues. Germline V CDR1 and CDR2: SNHLY, FYNNEI.

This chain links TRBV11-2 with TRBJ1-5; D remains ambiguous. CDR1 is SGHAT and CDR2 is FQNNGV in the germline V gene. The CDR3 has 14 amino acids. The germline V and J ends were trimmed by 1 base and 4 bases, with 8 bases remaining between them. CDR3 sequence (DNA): TGTGCCAGCAGCTTAGGCAGAGGGAATCAGCCCCAGCATTTT. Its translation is CASSLGRGNQPQHF.

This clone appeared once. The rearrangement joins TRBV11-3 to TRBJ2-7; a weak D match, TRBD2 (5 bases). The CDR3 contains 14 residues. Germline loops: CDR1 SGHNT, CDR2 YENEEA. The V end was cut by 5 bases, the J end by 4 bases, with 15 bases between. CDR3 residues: CASSAGLARYEQYF. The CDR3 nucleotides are TGTGCCAGCAGCGCTGGGCTAGCCCGTTACGAGCAGTACTTC.

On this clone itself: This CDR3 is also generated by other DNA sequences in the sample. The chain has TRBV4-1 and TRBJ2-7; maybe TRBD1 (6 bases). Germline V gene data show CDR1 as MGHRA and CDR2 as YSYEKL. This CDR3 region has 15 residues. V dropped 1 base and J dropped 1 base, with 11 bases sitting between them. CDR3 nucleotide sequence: TGCGCCAGCAGCCAAGCTTCAGGACAGTCCTACGAGCAGTACTTC. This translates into CASSQASGQSYEQYF.

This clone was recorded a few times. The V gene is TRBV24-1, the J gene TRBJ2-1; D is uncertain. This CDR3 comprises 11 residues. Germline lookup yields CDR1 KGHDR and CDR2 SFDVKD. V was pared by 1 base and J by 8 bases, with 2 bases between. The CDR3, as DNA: TGTGCCACCAGTGATTTACATGAGCAGTTCTTC. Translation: CATSDLHEQFF.

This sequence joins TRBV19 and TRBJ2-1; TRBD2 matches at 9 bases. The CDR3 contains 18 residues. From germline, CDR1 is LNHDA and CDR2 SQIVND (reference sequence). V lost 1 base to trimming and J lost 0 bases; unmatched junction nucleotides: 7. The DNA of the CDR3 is TGTGCCAGTAGTATAGGGCTAGCGGGAATCAGCTCCTACAATGAGCAGTTCTTC. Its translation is CASSIGLAGISSYNEQFF. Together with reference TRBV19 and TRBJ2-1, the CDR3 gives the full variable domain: DGGITQSPKYLFRKEGQNVTLSCEQNLNHDAMYWYRQDPGQGLRLIYYSQIVNDFQKGDIAEGYSVSREKKESFPLTVTSAQKNPTAFYLCASSIGLAGISSYNEQFFGPGTRLTVL.

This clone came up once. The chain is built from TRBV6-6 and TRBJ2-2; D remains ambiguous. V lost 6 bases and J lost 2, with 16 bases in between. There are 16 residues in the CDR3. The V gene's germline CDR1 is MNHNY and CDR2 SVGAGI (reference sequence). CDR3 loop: CASSLLASPNTGELFF. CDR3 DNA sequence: TGTGCCAGCAGCCTCCTGGCGTCTCCCAACACCGGGGAGCTGTTTTTT.

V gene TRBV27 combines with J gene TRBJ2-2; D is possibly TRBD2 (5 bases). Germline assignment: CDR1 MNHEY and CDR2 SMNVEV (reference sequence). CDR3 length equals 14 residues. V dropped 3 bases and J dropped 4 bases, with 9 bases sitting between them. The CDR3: CASSFVGGTGELFF. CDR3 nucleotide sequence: TGTGCCAGCAGTTTTGTAGGAGGCACCGGGGAGCTGTTTTTT.